Below, 2 T cell receptor beta chains from the same sample are listed, as sequenced in a study of human T cells and chemical hapten exposure. Time point of the sample: pre-sensitization, week 0. The sample's treatment: therapeutic diphenylcyclopropenone sensitization with weekly scalp DPC. TCRdb fed the RACE reads into MiXCR, producing one record per CDR3 protein. There are over 35,000 distinct CDR3 sequences in the sample; about 10% occur only once, and approximately 6.2% lies in the top ten. Sequenced here: whole blood, sampled in connection with sensitization to the hapten diphenylcyclopropenone (DPC). The receptor source for this set is a man aged 30 to 45 with alopecia areata. Some clones in this sample may be carry-over from other donors' samples.

This clonotype was detected only a few times. This chain uses TRBV24-1 with TRBJ2-5; TRBD2 matches at 10 bases. Trimming at V came to 0 bases and at J to 8 bases, leaving 2 bases not matched to a gene. CDR3 length: 14 residues. In germline, CDR1 is KGHDR, CDR2 SFDVKD. The CDR3 region is CATSDLRLAGTQYF. In DNA form, the CDR3 reads TGTGCCACCAGTGATTTGCGACTAGCGGGTACCCAGTACTTC.

This clonotype was detected many times. The chain combines TRBV6-2 or TRBV6-3 with TRBJ2-5, with D unclear. Germline CDR1 MNHEY, CDR2 SVGEGT. This CDR3 contains 13 residues. V was pared by 6 bases and J by 5 bases, with 13 bases between. As DNA, the CDR3 is TGTGCCAGCAGAACTTCTGGTTGGGAGACCCAGTACTTC. Protein: CASRTSGWETQYF.